Below are 29 T cell receptor beta chains sequenced from a single sample in a study of molecular identifiers for immune sequencing clone quantification. TCRdb reanalysed the PCR reads using MiXCR and keeps one entry per CDR3 protein. The sample lists 460,000 or so distinct CDR3 sequences; around 23% were seen once. Sample: naive CD8+ T cells from blood, with Jurkat cell RNA spiked in. Subset reported: FACS-sorted CD8+CD4-CCR7+CD45RA+ naive T cells. Receptors originate from a human donor in good health. Some libraries in this study had Jurkat cell RNA spiked in.

This clonotype was recorded many times. V gene TRBV9 combines with J gene TRBJ2-3; 10 nucleotides line up with TRBD2. Germline CDR1 and CDR2: SGDLS and YYNGEE. This CDR3 region has 17 residues. Trimming cost V 0 bases and J 7 bases; bases outside gene matches: 11. The CDR3 region has the DNA TGTGCCAGCAGCGTAGCTAGCGGGAGCGCTGATTTGAATACGCAGTATTTT. This codes for CASSVASGSADLNTQYF.

The table lists this clonotype with a few counts. The CDR3 DNA sequence: TGTGCCAGCAGTTTCTCGGGACAGGGCAATGAGCAGTTCTTC. Protein: CASSFSGQGNEQFF. The chain links TRBV12-3 or TRBV12-4 to TRBJ2-1, with 9 bases that match TRBD1. The CDR3 runs 14 residues. V was clipped by 3 bases and J by 6 bases; unmatched bases: 3.

This clonotype appeared a few times. The chain recombines TRBV9 with TRBJ1-1; D ambiguous. Germline values: CDR1 SGDLS, CDR2 YYNGEE. CDR3 length equals 14 residues. The V end lost 0 bases, the J end lost 5 bases, and 11 bases lay between the germline ends. The CDR3 DNA reads as TGTGCCAGCAGCGTAGTTTCCCGGGAGACTGAAGCTTTCTTT. It translates to CASSVVSRETEAFF.

This clonotype has only a few counts. The chain joins TRBV4-2 to TRBJ1-4; 8 positions match TRBD1. Germline-derived CDR1 and CDR2 are LGHNA and YNFKEQ. The CDR3 covers 14 residues. V lost 3 bases and J lost 5; bases outside the gene matches: 2. CDR3 sequence: CASSQDRENEKLFF. The CDR3 region has the DNA TGTGCCAGCAGCCAGGACAGGGAGAATGAAAAACTGTTTTTT.

This clonotype was observed many times. The V call is TRBV7-9, the J call TRBJ2-7; 7 bases match TRBD1. Germline V gene lookup returns CDR1 SEHNR and CDR2 FQNEAQ (reference sequence). V lost 4 bases to trimming and J lost 11 bases; unmatched junction nucleotides: 11. The CDR3 covers 13 residues. The CDR3 bases are TGTGCCAGCAGCTCCGACCTGACAGGGAAGGAGTACTTC. It encodes CASSSDLTGKEYF. Variable domain in full (rest from reference TRBV7-9 and TRBJ2-7): DTGVSQNPRHKITKRGQNVTFRCDPISEHNRLYWYRQTLGQGPEFLTYFQNEAQLEKSRLLSDRFSAERPKGSFSTLEIQRTEQGDSAMYLCASSSDLTGKEYFGPGTRLTVT.

As regards this clonotype: This could be a read error, since a much larger clone is one nucleotide away. Because the CDR3's place on the DNA is in doubt, the DNA is left out and the CDR3 is given as listed by TCRdb. This chain connects TRBV6-6 to TRBJ1-2; TRBD1 reflects the table's D call only, with no check against the DNA. With termini counted, the CDR3 has 11 amino acids. In germline, CDR1 is MNHNY, CDR2 SVGAGI (reference sequence). The CDR3 spells CARGELYGCTF.

On this clonotype itself: Since a much larger clone is just one base distant, this may be a read error. The genes are TRBV5-6 and TRBJ2-3; maybe TRBD2 (6 bases). Per the germline V gene, CDR1 is SGHDT and CDR2 is YYEEEE. The CDR3 has 13 residues. The CDR3 sequence is CASRAGSAVKEVF. The CDR3 bases are TGTGCCAGTCGCGCGGGGTCCGCCGTTAAGGAAGTATTT. The full variable domain, rest sourced from reference TRBV5-6 and TRBJ2-3, is DAGVTQSPTHLIKTRGQQVTLRCSPKSGHDTVSWYQQALGQGPQFIFQYYEEEERQRGNFPDRFSGHQFPNYSSELNVNALLLGDSALYLCASRAGSAVKEVFGPGTRLTVL.

This clonotype showed up just a few times. J is TRBJ2-3 and V is TRBV20-1, with 8 nucleotides matching TRBD2. The length of the CDR3 is 17 residues. J gave up 1 base and V 0 bases, and 9 bases lay outside the gene matches. CDR1 is DFQATT and CDR2 is SNEGSKA in the germline V gene (reference sequence). The CDR3: CSAREPSGGPRTDTQYF. In DNA, the CDR3 is TGCAGTGCTAGAGAGCCCAGCGGGGGCCCCCGCACAGATACGCAGTATTTT.

This rearrangement joins TRBV6-5 to TRBJ1-1; D perhaps matches TRBD1 (6 bases). Germline-derived CDR1 and CDR2 are MNHEY and SVGAGI. This CDR3 region has 15 residues. Trimming stripped 5 bases from V and 4 bases from J, with 17 bases between. Written as DNA, the CDR3 is TGTGCCAGCAGTCCCCAAGGGGGAACGGGCACTGAAGCTTTCTTT. This encodes CASSPQGGTGTEAFF.

The rearrangement joins TRBV7-9 to TRBJ2-1; 16 nucleotides align to TRBD2. This CDR3 is 16 amino acids long. V lost 0 bases and J lost 15; bases outside the gene matches: 8. Germline V gene data show CDR1 as SEHNR and CDR2 as FQNEAQ (reference sequence). The CDR3 DNA reads as TGTGCCAGCAGCTTAGCGGGGACTAGCGGGAGGGCCTTCCCGTTCTTC. Translated, it gives CASSLAGTSGRAFPFF.

The chain combines TRBV7-9 with TRBJ1-1, with a weak D call TRBD1 (5 bases). Germline CDR1 is SEHNR and CDR2 is FQNEAQ (reference sequence). The germline V and J ends were trimmed by 5 bases and 0 bases, with 16 bases remaining between them. The CDR3 is made up of 16 amino acids. DNA of the CDR3: TGTGCCAGCAGCGACAAACGGGACTATATGAACACTGAAGCTTTCTTT. It translates to CASSDKRDYMNTEAFF.

This clonotype was seen only a few times. This chain links TRBV4-1 with TRBJ2-1, with a weak D call TRBD1 (6 bases). Germline V gives CDR1 MGHRA, CDR2 YSYEKL. The CDR3 is made up of 15 amino acids. Between the trimmed V and J ends, which lost 3 bases and 5 bases, there was a span of 14 bases. The CDR3 protein is CASSHIAGVDNEQFF. CDR3 sequence (DNA): TGCGCCAGCAGCCATATAGCAGGGGTTGACAATGAGCAGTTCTTC.

This sequence joins TRBV6-6 and TRBJ1-1; D is unclear. V was trimmed by 0 bases and J by 5 bases, leaving 13 bases between them. CDR3 length: 15 amino acids. Germline V gene lookup returns CDR1 MNHNY and CDR2 SVGAGI (reference sequence). DNA of the CDR3: TGTGCCAGCAGTTACTCGATGGAGGTAGGGACTGAAGCTTTCTTT. Its protein is CASSYSMEVGTEAFF.

Concerning this clonotype itself: A read error may explain this, as a much larger clone is one base away. The CDR3 spells CSVVLAGGHEQYF. The CDR3 DNA follows: TGCAGCGTTGTGTTAGCGGGAGGGCACGAGCAGTACTTC. This rearrangement joins TRBV29-1 to TRBJ2-7; 11 bases match TRBD2. Germline V gives CDR1 SQVTM, CDR2 ANQGSEA. This CDR3 comprises 13 residues. With 4 bases clipped from V and 5 bases from J, the junction kept 4 bases outside the gene matches.

A few counts support this clonotype. At one end the junction does not follow the germline gene, possibly because of a read error. This rearrangement joins TRBV5-3 to TRBJ1-6; 8 bases match TRBD1. TRBV5-3 is an open reading frame, and its role is uncertain. This CDR3 has 20 residues. In DNA form, the CDR3 reads TGTGCCAGCAGCTTTCGGACAGGGAAATTTAGTGGGTCCTATAATTCACCCCTCCACTTT. It encodes CASSFRTGKFSGSYNSPLHF.

The chain couples TRBV28 to TRBJ2-7; D gene uncertain. The CDR3 runs to 13 residues. Germline CDR1 reads MDHEN; CDR2 reads SYDVKM. The ends were cut back, 3 bases at V and 3 bases at J, with 9 bases in the middle. CDR3 protein: CASSFHPHYEQYF. In nucleotides, the CDR3 is TGTGCCAGCAGTTTTCACCCTCACTACGAGCAGTACTTC.

In its sample, this clonotype was seen many times. CDR3 coding DNA: TGTGCCAGCAGTTTTGCAGGGAGTAATTCACCCCTCCACTTT. Amino acids: CASSFAGSNSPLHF. The chain carries TRBV27 and TRBJ1-6, with a possible D match to TRBD1 (5 bases). V was pared by 3 bases and J by 6 bases, with 9 bases between. The CDR3 is made up of 14 amino acids. In germline, CDR1 is MNHEY, CDR2 SMNVEV (reference sequence).

This clonotype was seen a few times. The chain is built from TRBV28 and TRBJ1-2, with TRBD1 matching over 11 bases. The CDR3 is 16 amino acids. Looked up from germline, CDR1 is MDHEN and CDR2 is SYDVKM. Trimming at V came to 2 bases and at J to 4 bases, leaving 6 bases not matched to a gene. The CDR3 sequence: CASSLEGQGEFYGYTF. The CDR3 nucleotides read TGTGCCAGCAGTTTAGAGGGACAGGGGGAGTTCTATGGCTACACCTTC.

This clonotype has at least ten counts. V gene TRBV30 combines with J gene TRBJ2-7; D uncertain. The CDR3 sequence is 12 residues long. Looked up from germline, CDR1 is GTSNPN and CDR2 is SVGIG (reference sequence). V was trimmed by 3 bases and J by 5 bases, leaving 11 bases between them. In DNA, the CDR3 is TGTGCCTGGAGCGGCCTTAAGGACGAGCAGTACTTC. Protein product: CAWSGLKDEQYF.

This clonotype was picked up a small number of times. This rearrangement joins TRBV11-2 to TRBJ1-6; maybe TRBD1 (6 bases). The CDR3 contains 16 residues. With 1 base removed from V and 7 bases from J, the gap between germline ends came to 14 bases. Germline V gene sequence: CDR1 SGHAT, CDR2 FQNNGV. The CDR3 sequence: CASSLVRVQGNSPLHF. CDR3 bases: TGTGCCAGCAGCTTAGTACGTGTGCAGGGGAATTCACCCCTCCACTTT.

This clonotype was counted only a few times. Written as DNA, the CDR3 is TGTGCCAGCCTAGCGGGAGCTTCTGGGGCCAACGTCCTGACTTTC. Its translation: CASLAGASGANVLTF. This chain uses TRBV7-9 with TRBJ2-6, with 10 bases that match TRBD2. There are 15 residues in the CDR3. Germline V gives CDR1 SEHNR, CDR2 FQNEAQ (reference sequence). V shed 8 bases, J shed 1 base, and the junction held 2 bases outside the gene matches. The full variable domain, in which reference TRBV7-9 and TRBJ2-6 provide the parts outside the CDR3, is DTGVSQNPRHKITKRGQNVTFRCDPISEHNRLYWYRQTLGQGPEFLTYFQNEAQLEKSRLLSDRFSAERPKGSFSTLEIQRTEQGDSAMYLCASLAGASGANVLTFGAGSRLTVL.

On this clonotype: At one of its ends the junction is not consistent with the germline gene, which may arise from a read error. The rearrangement joins TRBV27 to TRBJ2-7, with a possible D match to TRBD2 (6 bases). This CDR3 has 13 amino acids. Germline CDR1 MNHEY, CDR2 SMNVEV (reference sequence). The CDR3 bases are TGTGCCAGCAGTTTAAACGGGGGTTACGAGCAGTGCTTC. Translation gives CASSLNGGYEQCF.

This clonotype was seen a handful of times. CDR3 bases: TGCGCCAGCAGCCAAGAGTTGAGCTACGAGCAGTACTTC. Translation gives CASSQELSYEQYF. V and J are TRBV4-1 and TRBJ2-7; unclear D gene. Germline CDR1 MGHRA, CDR2 YSYEKL. The V end was cut by 0 bases, the J end by 3 bases, with 6 bases between. The CDR3 extends over 13 amino acids.

This clonotype has only a few counts. The V call is TRBV20-1, the J call TRBJ2-7; possibly TRBD2 for D (5 bases). Trimming cost V 6 bases and J 3 bases, with 24 bases left between them. This CDR3 is built from 16 residues. CDR1 and CDR2 from the germline V gene are DFQATT and SNEGSKA (reference sequence). CDR3 nucleotides: TGCAGTGCCCCGCCGGGGAGAGGCAGGCCCCACTACGAGCAGTACTTC. Translating gives CSAPPGRGRPHYEQYF.

Of note for this clonotype: The CDR3 does not end in the conserved phenylalanine or tryptophan, so this is likely a read error. The chain combines TRBV27 with TRBJ2-7; the D is unclear. The germline V and J ends were trimmed by 1 base and 2 bases, with 9 bases remaining between them. Germline V gene data show CDR1 as MNHEY and CDR2 as SMNVEV (reference sequence). The CDR3 contains 14 residues. CDR3 nucleotide sequence: TGTGCCAGCAGTTTATTGGTGTCAGCCTACGAGCAGTACTCC. It encodes CASSLLVSAYEQYS.

The J gene is TRBJ2-2, the V gene TRBV25-1, with D perhaps TRBD1 or TRBD2 (5 bases each). The CDR3 contains 16 residues. The germline CDR1 and CDR2 sequences are MGHDK and SYGVNS. V was pared by 5 bases and J by 3 bases, with 16 bases between. CDR3 protein: CASSWGWGRDTGELFF. CDR3 coding DNA: TGTGCCAGCAGTTGGGGATGGGGACGGGACACCGGGGAGCTGTTTTTT.

A few counts support this clonotype. CDR3 sequence: CATLDILTGELFF. In nucleotides, the CDR3 is TGTGCCACCTTGGACATTCTCACCGGGGAGCTGTTTTTT. The V call is TRBV6-1, the J call TRBJ2-2, with TRBD1 as a possible D gene (5 bases). Germline V gives CDR1 MNHNS, CDR2 SASEGT. CDR3 length: 13 amino acids. Trimming shortened V by 10 bases and J by 4 bases, and 13 bases separated the two germline ends.

A word on this clonotype: At one boundary the junction diverges from the germline segment, which might be a read error. The chain carries TRBV7-9 and TRBJ2-6, with D maybe TRBD1 (5 bases). The CDR3 extends over 15 amino acids. CDR1 is SEHNR, CDR2 FQNEAQ, per germline (reference sequence). The CDR3 sequence: CASNFIESGANVLPF. The CDR3 DNA reads TGTGCCAGCAACTTTATTGAGTCTGGGGCCAACGTCCTGCCTTTC.

Concerning this clonotype itself: A read error may be the cause here, since a much bigger clone is one base away. The genes are TRBV4-3 and TRBJ2-3; TRBD1 aligns across 10 bases. The CDR3 sequence is 14 residues long. The germline gives CDR1 LGHNA, CDR2 YSLEER. The CDR3 sequence: CARSQGQGIDTQYF. The CDR3, as DNA: TGCGCCCGCAGCCAGGGACAGGGGATAGATACGCAGTATTTT.